These 8 T cell receptor beta chains came from one sample sequenced in a study of T cell repertoires in cytomegalovirus infection. TCRdb analysed the reads with MiXCR anew, one entry per CDR3 protein. This sample has hundreds of thousands of distinct CDR3 sequences; 15% to 20% occur once, and the top ten carry 8.5% to 10%. Input material: PBMCs. The receptors were gathered from a human donor in good health (CMV status not recorded). Some clones in this sample may be carry-over from other donors' samples.

The sample holds many counts of this clonotype. The chain carries TRBV7-2 and TRBJ1-3, with TRBD1 as a possible D gene (6 bases). The CDR3 has 14 amino acids. Per germline, CDR1 SGHTA and CDR2 FQGNSA. V was clipped by 1 base and J by 8 bases, with 12 bases between them. The CDR3 is CASSLGGRADTIYF. CDR3 DNA sequence: TGTGCCAGCAGCTTAGGGGGGCGGGCTGACACCATATATTTT.

This clonotype was found many times. The chain uses TRBV7-2 and TRBJ2-5; 9 nucleotides agree with TRBD2. CDR1 and CDR2 (germline): SGHTA, FQGNSA. The CDR3 loop spans 14 amino acids. J was trimmed by 4 bases and V by 5 bases; bases with no gene match: 5. DNA of the CDR3: TGTGCCAGCAGCGGGGATAGCGGGAGAGAGACCCAGTACTTC. It yields the protein CASSGDSGRETQYF. Variable domain in full (rest from reference TRBV7-2 and TRBJ2-5): GAGVSQSPSNKVTEKGKDVELRCDPISGHTALYWYRQSLGQGLEFLIYFQGNSAPDKSGLPSDRFSAERTGGSVSTLTIQRTQQEDSAVYLCASSGDSGRETQYFGPGTRLLVL.

The rearrangement uses TRBV7-2 and TRBJ1-2, with D perhaps matching TRBD1 (6 bases). Germline V lookup: CDR1 SGHTA, CDR2 FQGNSA. Trimming removed 6 bases from V and 8 bases from J, with 16 bases in between. The length of the CDR3 is 13 residues. CDR3 residues: CASREQGLGGYTF. In nucleotides, the CDR3 is TGTGCCAGCAGAGAGCAGGGGCTAGGGGGCTACACCTTC.

This rearrangement joins TRBV28 to TRBJ1-2; unclear D gene. The CDR3 has 13 amino acids. V was clipped by 6 bases and J by 3 bases, with 11 bases between them. In germline, CDR1 is MDHEN, CDR2 SYDVKM. DNA of the CDR3: TGTGCCAGCAGAGTCGGCAGGCACTATGGCTACACCTTC. It translates to CASRVGRHYGYTF.

This clonotype appeared many times. The rearrangement joins TRBV6-5 to TRBJ2-3; D possibly corresponds to TRBD2 (6 bases). CDR1 MNHEY and CDR2 SVGAGI come from the germline V gene. With 5 bases removed from V and 4 bases from J, the gap between germline ends came to 19 bases. The CDR3 contains 16 residues. As DNA, the CDR3 is TGTGCCAGCAGTCCCAGTTGGGGGAGGCACGCAGATACGCAGTATTTT. It is translated as CASSPSWGRHADTQYF.

J is TRBJ1-1 and V is TRBV28, with 8 bases that match TRBD1. J lost 4 bases, V lost 2 bases, and 12 bases had no gene match. The CDR3 spans 17 residues. Germline loops: CDR1 MDHEN, CDR2 SYDVKM. CDR3 bases: TGTGCCAGCAGTTTAGACAGGGGCGCAGGTATCAGCACTGAAGCTTTCTTT. This gives the protein CASSLDRGAGISTEAFF.

The chain has TRBV12-3 or TRBV12-4 and TRBJ2-1, with 11 nucleotides matching TRBD2. J was trimmed by 9 bases and V by 2 bases; bases with no gene match: 9. The CDR3 is made up of 16 amino acids. The DNA of the CDR3 is TGTGCCAGCAGTTTAAAGAACCTAGCGGGAGGTGGTGAGCAGTTCTTC. Protein: CASSLKNLAGGGEQFF.

This clonotype has ten or more counts. J is TRBJ2-7 and V is TRBV7-2; D is perhaps TRBD2 (6 bases). The CDR3 is 15 amino acids. V lost 2 bases, J lost 0 bases, and 11 bases lay in between. CDR1 SGHTA and CDR2 FQGNSA come from the germline V gene. As DNA, the CDR3 is TGTGCCAGCAGCTTAAGGCGGGACCTCTCCTACGAGCAGTACTTC. Protein: CASSLRRDLSYEQYF. The full variable domain, with the rest looked up from reference TRBV7-2 and TRBJ2-7, is GAGVSQSPSNKVTEKGKDVELRCDPISGHTALYWYRQSLGQGLEFLIYFQGNSAPDKSGLPSDRFSAERTGGSVSTLTIQRTQQEDSAVYLCASSLRRDLSYEQYFGPGTRLTVT.